Below, 20 T cell receptor beta chains from the same sample are listed, as sequenced in a study of T cells in Graves' hyperthyroidism and ophthalmopathy. RNA transcripts were the template for amplifying TCR beta CDR3 regions. HTBI primers drove first-round RT-PCR of the TCR CDR3. Using its own MiXCR run on the multiplex PCR reads, TCRdb lists one record per CDR3 protein. The sample contains more than 350,000 distinct CDR3 sequences, roughly a sixth of which appear only once. Sequencing used blood. These receptors all stem from a woman between 25 and 40 years old with Graves' hyperthyroidism that later progressed to Graves' ophthalmopathy.

This clonotype was seen repeatedly, ten times or more. The V gene is TRBV5-1, the J gene TRBJ2-1; D is possibly TRBD1 (6 bases). V was shortened by 0 bases and J by 3 bases, with 10 bases between the two germline ends. This CDR3 is built from 15 residues. The germline V gene has CDR1 SGHRS and CDR2 YFSETQ. The CDR3 nucleotides read TGCGCCAGCAGCTTGGTGGGGGCGATCTACAATGAGCAGTTCTTC. Amino acid sequence: CASSLVGAIYNEQFF.

This clonotype was detected ten times or more. The V and J genes are TRBV5-4 and TRBJ1-6; TRBD1 might be the D (5 bases). Trimming took 5 bases from V and 8 from J, leaving 8 bases between them. The CDR3 sequence is 12 residues long. Germline values: CDR1 SGHNT, CDR2 YYREEE (reference sequence). The CDR3 region is CASSLQDSPLHF. In nucleotides, the CDR3 is TGTGCCAGCAGTCTACAGGATTCACCCCTCCACTTT.

This clonotype was detected many times. J is TRBJ1-1 and V is TRBV6-1; D is uncertain. From germline, CDR1 is MNHNS and CDR2 SASEGT. The length of the CDR3 is 15 residues. Trimming took 6 bases from V and 3 from J, leaving 17 bases between them. This chain's CDR3 is CASRPPGHQDTEAFF. CDR3 nucleotide sequence: TGTGCCAGCAGACCCCCCGGGCACCAGGACACTGAAGCTTTCTTT.

This clonotype was counted ten times or more. V is TRBV2 and J is TRBJ2-2; possibly TRBD1 for D (5 bases). Germline values: CDR1 SNHLY, CDR2 FYNNEI. V lost 7 bases to trimming and J lost 0 bases, with 18 bases between them. The CDR3 extends over 17 amino acids. In DNA, the CDR3 is TGTGCCAGCATGCCCGAGGACACGACCCCGAACACCGGGGAGCTGTTTTTT. The encoded protein is CASMPEDTTPNTGELFF.

The chain links TRBV5-4 to TRBJ1-1; possibly TRBD1 for D (6 bases). Between the trimmed V and J ends, which lost 2 bases and 4 bases, there was a span of 12 bases. This CDR3 has 14 amino acids. Germline V gene lookup returns CDR1 SGHNT and CDR2 YYREEE (reference sequence). The CDR3 sequence: CASSFESGATEAFF. As DNA, the CDR3 is TGTGCCAGCAGCTTCGAGTCAGGGGCCACTGAAGCTTTCTTT.

This clonotype was seen repeatedly, ten times or more. CDR3 sequence: CATVALGVVTEAFF. CDR3 bases: TGTGCCACCGTCGCATTGGGAGTGGTGACTGAAGCTTTCTTT. The chain has TRBV19 and TRBJ1-1, with no clear D. Germline CDR1 reads LNHDA; CDR2 reads SQIVND (reference sequence). The ends were cut back, 10 bases at V and 5 bases at J, with 20 bases in the middle. This CDR3 spans 14 amino acids.

This clonotype was seen many times. This chain connects TRBV12-3 or TRBV12-4 to TRBJ1-6; TRBD1 is a possible D gene (5 bases). The germline V and J ends were trimmed by 6 bases and 10 bases, with 19 bases remaining between them. CDR3 size: 15 residues. The CDR3 here is CASSSSGTPRSPLHF. The CDR3 DNA sequence: TGTGCCAGCAGCTCCTCCGGGACGCCTAGGTCACCCCTCCACTTT.

This clonotype has at least ten counts. V usage is TRBV7-9 and J usage is TRBJ1-5; 7 bases fit TRBD1. The CDR3 is 15 residues long. Germline CDR1 is SEHNR and CDR2 is FQNEAQ (reference sequence). With V trimmed by 5 bases and J by 2 bases, 6 bases remained unmatched. This chain's CDR3 is CASSPGGGGNQPQHF. In DNA, the CDR3 is TGTGCCAGCAGCCCAGGGGGGGGCGGCAATCAGCCCCAGCATTTT.

The sample holds a few counts of this clonotype. This chain uses TRBV4-2 with TRBJ1-2; the D gene is possibly TRBD1 (5 bases). Trimming stripped 3 bases from V and 6 bases from J, with 14 bases between. CDR3 size: 14 residues. CDR1 is LGHNA, CDR2 YNFKEQ, per germline. CDR3 sequence: CASSHPRDPDGYTF. The CDR3 DNA follows: TGTGCCAGCAGCCATCCACGGGACCCTGATGGCTACACCTTC.

V gene TRBV3-1 combines with J gene TRBJ2-5; tentative D call: TRBD1 (5 bases). The germline gives CDR1 LGHDT, CDR2 YNNKEL (reference sequence). The V end was cut by 0 bases, the J end by 3 bases, with 11 bases between. CDR3 size: 15 residues. CDR3 loop: CASSQDSGFKETQYF. DNA of the CDR3: TGTGCCAGCAGCCAAGATTCAGGGTTCAAAGAGACCCAGTACTTC.

This clonotype was counted ten times or more. The rearrangement uses TRBV6-2 or TRBV6-3 and TRBJ2-5, with TRBD2 as a possible D gene (5 bases). The CDR3 length is 17 residues. V was pared by 2 bases and J by 3 bases, with 19 bases between. CDR1 is MNHEY and CDR2 is SVGEGT in the germline V gene. CDR3: CASSYVRERPGEETQYF. DNA for the CDR3: TGTGCCAGCAGTTACGTAAGGGAGCGACCGGGCGAAGAGACCCAGTACTTC.

The sample holds many counts of this clonotype. The J gene is TRBJ1-1, the V gene TRBV19; D might be TRBD1 (5 bases). This CDR3 is built from 14 residues. V was pared by 6 bases and J by 5 bases, with 16 bases between. Per the germline V gene, CDR1 is LNHDA and CDR2 is SQIVND (reference sequence). CDR3 in DNA: TGTGCCAGTAGCCCCTCCCAGGGTAGAACTGAAGCTTTCTTT. This gives the protein CASSPSQGRTEAFF. Full variable domain (remainder filled in from reference TRBV19 and TRBJ1-1): DGGITQSPKYLFRKEGQNVTLSCEQNLNHDAMYWYRQDPGQGLRLIYYSQIVNDFQKGDIAEGYSVSREKKESFPLTVTSAQKNPTAFYLCASSPSQGRTEAFFGQGTRLTVV.

The gene calls are TRBV5-6 and TRBJ1-2; D gene uncertain. The V end was cut by 2 bases, the J end by 0 bases, with 20 bases between. Germline-derived CDR1 and CDR2 are SGHDT and YYEEEE. This CDR3 comprises 18 residues. Here the CDR3 DNA reads TGTGCCAGCAGCTTTTGGGGAGCCGGTTCGTTAGCTAACTATGGCTACACCTTC. It translates to CASSFWGAGSLANYGYTF. The entire variable domain, with the rest obtained from reference TRBV5-6 and TRBJ1-2, is as follows: DAGVTQSPTHLIKTRGQQVTLRCSPKSGHDTVSWYQQALGQGPQFIFQYYEEEERQRGNFPDRFSGHQFPNYSSELNVNALLLGDSALYLCASSFWGAGSLANYGYTFGSGTRLTVV.

This clonotype was picked up many times. The chain is built from TRBV2 and TRBJ2-2; D may be TRBD2 (7 bases). Germline loops: CDR1 SNHLY, CDR2 FYNNEI. The V gene lost 2 bases and the J gene lost 4 bases, with 14 bases spanning the gap. The CDR3 has 16 amino acids. The CDR3 nucleotides read TGTGCCAGCAGTGAACCGTGGGGGGGCGGCACCGGGGAGCTGTTTTTT. It yields the protein CASSEPWGGGTGELFF.

V usage is TRBV6-1 and J usage is TRBJ1-2; TRBD1 aligns across 8 bases. The CDR3 is made up of 13 amino acids. Germline trimming cut 8 bases from V and 3 bases from J; bases unmatched to any gene: 5. Germline-derived CDR1 and CDR2 are MNHNS and SASEGT. CDR3 bases: TGTGCCAGCCGCCCGACAGGGGACTATGGCTACACCTTC. It is translated as CASRPTGDYGYTF.

This clonotype was seen ten or more times. The chain recombines TRBV2 with TRBJ2-7; 15 bases are shared with TRBD2. Looked up from germline, CDR1 is SNHLY and CDR2 is FYNNEI. V was clipped by 5 bases and J by 6 bases; unmatched bases: 2. CDR3 length: 14 residues. The CDR3 nucleotides read TGTGCCAGCAGTCCGGGACTAGCGGGAGGCGAGCAGTACTTC. The encoded protein is CASSPGLAGGEQYF. Looking up the rest from reference TRBV2 and TRBJ2-7 gives the full variable domain: EPEVTQTPSHQVTQMGQEVILRCVPISNHLYFYWYRQILGQKVEFLVSFYNNEISEKSEIFDDQFSVERPDGSNFTLKIRSTKLEDSAMYFCASSPGLAGGEQYFGPGTRLTVT.

The chain couples TRBV20-1 to TRBJ2-3, with 9 bases aligning to TRBD2. Germline lookup yields CDR1 DFQATT and CDR2 SNEGSKA (reference sequence). This CDR3 is built from 15 residues. Germline trimming cut 5 bases from V and 4 bases from J; bases unmatched to any gene: 10. The CDR3 DNA follows: TGCAGTGCTCTTGATAGCGGGAGCGGAGCAGATACGCAGTATTTT. Protein: CSALDSGSGADTQYF.

This clonotype has a count of ten or more. The chain carries TRBV2 and TRBJ2-7; TRBD1 might be the D (5 bases). CDR3 length: 12 residues. The ends were cut back, 8 bases at V and 2 bases at J, with 10 bases in the middle. Germline assignment: CDR1 SNHLY and CDR2 FYNNEI. The CDR3 coding sequence is TGTGCCAGCGGGGCAGTTACCTACGAGCAGTACTTC. Translated, it gives CASGAVTYEQYF.

This clonotype was counted many times. This sequence joins TRBV27 and TRBJ2-3, with TRBD2 matching 7 bases. CDR1 and CDR2 (germline): MNHEY, SMNVEV (reference sequence). The CDR3 has 15 residues. Germline trimming cut 4 bases from V and 0 bases from J; bases unmatched to any gene: 4. CDR3 coding DNA: TGTGCCAGCAGTTGGGAGGGGACTAGCACAGATACGCAGTATTTT. Translating gives CASSWEGTSTDTQYF.

There are many counts of this clonotype. The J gene is TRBJ1-6, the V gene TRBV12-3 or TRBV12-4; D remains unclear. V was shortened by 6 bases and J by 6 bases, with 6 bases between the two germline ends. This CDR3 contains 12 residues. The CDR3 protein is CASRNSNSPLHF. In DNA form, the CDR3 reads TGTGCCAGCAGGAACAGTAATTCACCCCTCCACTTT.